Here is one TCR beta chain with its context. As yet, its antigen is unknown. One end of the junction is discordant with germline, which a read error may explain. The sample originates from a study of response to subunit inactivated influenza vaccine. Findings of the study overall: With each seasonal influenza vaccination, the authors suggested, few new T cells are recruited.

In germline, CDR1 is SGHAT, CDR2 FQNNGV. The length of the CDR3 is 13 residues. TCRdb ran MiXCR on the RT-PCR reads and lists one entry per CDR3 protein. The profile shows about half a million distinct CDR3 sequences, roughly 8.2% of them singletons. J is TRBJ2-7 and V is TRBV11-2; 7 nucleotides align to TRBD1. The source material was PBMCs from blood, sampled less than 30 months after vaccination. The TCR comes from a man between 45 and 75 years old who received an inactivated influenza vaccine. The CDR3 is CASGLRQGYEQYF. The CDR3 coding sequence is TGTGCCAGCGGCTTACGACAGGGCTACGAGCAGTACTTC.